The 32 T cell receptor beta chains in this list originate from one sample, sequenced in a study of a mutant IDH1 vaccine in newly diagnosed glioma. Time point in this sample: baseline, week 1 (first vaccination visit). As to treatment: pre-vaccination baseline after standard-of-care therapy. Some clones are missing from TCRdb's copy, which holds only in-frame ones; the method was immunoSEQ multiplex PCR. Counted here are roughly 38,000 clones, around 82% occurring once; the ten biggest clones make up approximately 9%. The specimen comprised PBMCs, sampled from a glioma patient treated with radiotherapy, temozolomide or both. Source of these receptors: a middle-aged man with glioma. Some clones in this sample may be carry-over from other donors' samples.

V is TRBV30 and J is TRBJ1-4; D not resolved. The CDR3 is made up of 13 amino acids. The V gene's germline CDR1 is GTSNPN and CDR2 SVGIG (reference sequence). The V gene lost 2 bases and the J gene lost 7 bases, with 11 bases spanning the gap. The CDR3 spells CAWSRQEGEKLFF. CDR3 coding DNA: TGTGCCTGGAGTAGGCAGGAAGGTGAAAAACTGTTTTTT.

This clone has just a few counts. The chain has TRBV5-4 and TRBJ1-1; D is unclear. The germline V gene has CDR1 SGHNT and CDR2 YYREEE (reference sequence). V was shortened by 0 bases and J by 7 bases, with 4 bases between the two germline ends. CDR3 length: 11 residues. The DNA of the CDR3 is TGTGCCAGCAGCTTGGGTAGTGAAGCTTTCTTT. Residues: CASSLGSEAFF.

This clone was detected once. This chain connects TRBV11-2 to TRBJ2-3; D might be TRBD1 or TRBD2, each matching 5 bases. V was cut by 1 base and J by 6 bases, with 14 bases left in between. The CDR3 loop spans 15 amino acids. Per the germline V gene, CDR1 is SGHAT and CDR2 is FQNNGV. The CDR3 nucleotides are TGTGCCAGCAGCTTAGCTGGGACGTTAAGGGATACGCAGTATTTT. Encoded protein: CASSLAGTLRDTQYF.

The rearrangement joins TRBV7-8 to TRBJ2-7; D may be TRBD1 (6 bases). The CDR3 runs to 16 residues. V was clipped by 1 base and J by 4 bases, with 17 bases between them. Germline loops: CDR1 SGHVS, CDR2 FQNEAQ. The CDR3 spells CASSLVAVGTNYEQYF. The CDR3, as DNA: TGTGCCAGCAGCTTAGTAGCTGTCGGGACAAATTACGAGCAGTACTTC.

The chain is built from TRBV4-1 and TRBJ1-2; D not resolved. The CDR3 has 15 residues. The V and J ends lost 2 bases and 2 bases respectively, with 12 bases between them. Germline V lookup: CDR1 MGHRA, CDR2 YSYEKL. CDR3 sequence (DNA): TGCGCCAGCAGCCAAACGGCTGTAATGAACTATGGCTACACCTTC. Its translation is CASSQTAVMNYGYTF.

The chain couples TRBV6-1 to TRBJ2-7; 13 bases are shared with TRBD2. This CDR3 has 18 amino acids. The V and J ends lost 4 bases and 0 bases, in that order; junction bases with no gene match: 9. Looked up from germline, CDR1 is MNHNS and CDR2 is SASEGT. CDR3 amino acids: CASSAGTSGVSSSYEQYF. Written as DNA, the CDR3 is TGTGCCAGCAGTGCCGGGACTAGCGGGGTTTCGAGCTCCTACGAGCAGTACTTC.

V and J are TRBV15 and TRBJ2-3, with 11 nucleotides matching TRBD2. J lost 1 base, V lost 5 bases, and 2 bases had no gene match. The CDR3 covers 15 residues. Germline V gives CDR1 LNHNV, CDR2 YYDKDF (reference sequence). The CDR3 DNA sequence: TGTGCCACCAGCCTGACTAGCGGGGGCACAGATACGCAGTATTTT. Protein: CATSLTSGGTDTQYF.

The chain recombines TRBV25-1 with TRBJ1-1; unclear D gene. V was clipped by 3 bases and J by 11 bases, with 7 bases between them. The CDR3 is 10 amino acids. Germline CDR1 reads MGHDK; CDR2 reads SYGVNS. CDR3 region: CASSEGRAFF. DNA of the CDR3: TGTGCCAGCAGTGAGGGTCGGGCTTTCTTT.

The rearrangement links TRBV4-3 to TRBJ1-2, with TRBD1 matching over 8 bases. Germline CDR1 reads LGHNA; CDR2 reads YSLEER. This CDR3 is 18 amino acids long. Losses at the gene ends were 0 bases for V and 7 bases for J; bases not matched to a gene: 16. CDR3 nucleotides: TGCGCCAGCAGCCAAGACATGGTTGGCGACAGGGGTGCTGGTGGCTACACCTTC. As protein: CASSQDMVGDRGAGGYTF.

J is TRBJ2-7 and V is TRBV10-2, with a tentative D call TRBD2 (5 bases). V gave up 6 bases and J gave up 0 bases, with 9 bases separating them. This CDR3 spans 13 amino acids. Germline V gives CDR1 WSHSY, CDR2 SAAADI. The CDR3 nucleotides are TGCGCCAGCAGGGACTGGAGCTCCTACGAGCAGTACTTC. Translated: CASRDWSSYEQYF.

The rearrangement joins TRBV5-5 to TRBJ1-1, with D possibly TRBD1 on 5 matching bases. The CDR3 totals 13 residues. Germline V gene lookup returns CDR1 SGHKS and CDR2 YYEKEE (reference sequence). V was trimmed by 6 bases and J by 1 base, leaving 10 bases between them. CDR3 sequence reads: CASTPGGNTEAFF. The CDR3 DNA follows: TGTGCCAGCACCCCGGGGGGGAACACTGAAGCTTTCTTT.

In this sample, this clone turned up once. The genes are TRBV27 and TRBJ2-5; D unresolved. Trimming removed 4 bases from V and 2 bases from J, with 2 bases in between. This CDR3 has 11 amino acids. The germline V gene has CDR1 MNHEY and CDR2 SMNVEV (reference sequence). The CDR3 DNA is TGTGCCAGCAGTTCACAAGAGACCCAGTACTTC. Translated, it gives CASSSQETQYF.

The chain combines TRBV29-1 with TRBJ2-2; 12 positions match TRBD1. Per the germline V gene, CDR1 is SQVTM and CDR2 is ANQGSEA. V lost 5 bases to trimming and J lost 6 bases; unmatched junction nucleotides: 1. There are 13 residues in the CDR3. The CDR3: CSVWDRGPGELFF. Written as DNA, the CDR3 is TGCAGCGTTTGGGACAGGGGGCCCGGGGAGCTGTTTTTT.

The chain carries TRBV5-4 and TRBJ2-5, with TRBD1 matching 8 bases. The trim removed 0 bases at V and 2 bases at J, leaving 0 bases unmatched. CDR1 is SGHNT and CDR2 is YYREEE in the germline V gene (reference sequence). The CDR3 totals 14 residues. The CDR3 sequence: CASSLDRGQETQYF. CDR3 nucleotide sequence: TGTGCCAGCAGCTTGGACAGGGGGCAAGAGACCCAGTACTTC.

The chain is built from TRBV2 and TRBJ2-5, with D possibly matching TRBD2 (7 bases). The germline V gene encodes CDR1 SNHLY and CDR2 FYNNEI. V was cut by 2 bases and J by 2 bases, with 12 bases left in between. The CDR3 is 15 residues long. This CDR3 is CASSEFGGPQETQYF. The CDR3 DNA reads TGTGCCAGCAGTGAATTCGGGGGGCCACAAGAGACCCAGTACTTC.

The chain carries TRBV7-8 and TRBJ2-3; D is unresolved. The CDR3 contains 13 residues. The V end lost 3 bases, the J end lost 6 bases, and 10 bases lay between the germline ends. Germline V gene sequence: CDR1 SGHVS, CDR2 FQNEAQ. CDR3 in DNA: TGTGCCAGCAGCTTGGTGTGGCCGGATACGCAGTATTTT. It specifies CASSLVWPDTQYF.

The chain couples TRBV5-1 to TRBJ1-4; 10 nucleotides match TRBD1. V lost 4 bases and J lost 8; bases outside the gene matches: 2. Germline values: CDR1 SGHRS, CDR2 YFSETQ. The CDR3 totals 13 residues. The CDR3 sequence is CASSAGQGEKLFF. CDR3 DNA sequence: TGCGCCAGCAGCGCGGGACAGGGGGAAAAACTGTTTTTT.

The chain couples TRBV6-5 to TRBJ2-7; TRBD1 is a possible D gene (5 bases). V lost 7 bases, J lost 0 bases, and 10 bases lay in between. The V gene's germline CDR1 is MNHEY and CDR2 SVGAGI. The CDR3 spans 13 residues. CDR3 protein: CASKLGLSYEQYF. The CDR3 nucleotides read TGTGCCAGCAAACTGGGGCTCTCCTACGAGCAGTACTTC.

The chain uses TRBV10-3 and TRBJ2-1; no clear D gene. The CDR3 covers 13 residues. V lost 0 bases and J lost 6, with 6 bases in between. CDR1 and CDR2 from the germline V gene are ENHRY and SYGVKD. In nucleotides, the CDR3 is TGTGCCATCAGTGAGTCGGATAGCAATGAGCAGTTCTTC. Amino acids: CAISESDSNEQFF.

This clone was detected only once. The V gene is TRBV7-2, the J gene TRBJ2-3, with 11 bases that match TRBD2. V lost 5 bases to trimming and J lost 2 bases; unmatched junction nucleotides: 6. CDR3 size: 16 residues. CDR1 is SGHTA, CDR2 FQGNSA, per germline. The CDR3 spells CASSTRLAGLTDTQYF. Here the CDR3 DNA reads TGTGCCAGCAGCACTCGACTAGCGGGGCTCACAGATACGCAGTATTTT.

V gene TRBV7-2 combines with J gene TRBJ2-2, with D hard to call. The CDR3 loop spans 13 amino acids. The germline CDR1 and CDR2 sequences are SGHTA and FQGNSA. V lost 2 bases and J lost 6, with 7 bases in between. In DNA form, the CDR3 reads TGTGCCAGCAGCTTAATCCCTCCCGGGGAGCTGTTTTTT. It is translated as CASSLIPPGELFF.

The table lists this clone with a few counts. This chain joins TRBV30 and TRBJ1-2, with D hard to call. CDR1 and CDR2 (germline): GTSNPN, SVGIG (reference sequence). CDR3 size: 12 residues. V was pared by 2 bases and J by 6 bases, with 10 bases between. This chain's CDR3 is CAWSLDWHGYTF. CDR3 nucleotide sequence: TGTGCCTGGAGTTTGGACTGGCATGGCTACACCTTC. Looking up the rest from reference TRBV30 and TRBJ1-2 gives the full variable domain: SQTIHQWPATLVQPVGSPLSLECTVEGTSNPNLYWYRQAAGRGLQLLFYSVGIGQISSEVPQNLSASRPQDRQFILSSKKLLLSDSGFYLCAWSLDWHGYTFGSGTRLTVV.

This clone came up a few times. The CDR3 here is CASRLKWGQATEAFF. The CDR3 DNA follows: TGCGCCAGCAGATTGAAGTGGGGACAGGCCACTGAAGCTTTCTTT. This sequence joins TRBV5-1 and TRBJ1-1; 8 nucleotides agree with TRBD1. CDR1 is SGHRS and CDR2 is YFSETQ in the germline V gene. The V and J ends lost 5 bases and 4 bases, in that order; junction bases with no gene match: 10. CDR3 length: 15 amino acids.

The V gene is TRBV4-2, the J gene TRBJ1-2, with a tentative D call TRBD1 (6 bases). The CDR3 length is 17 residues. Deletions cut 2 bases from V and 1 base from J, with 17 bases between. Germline V gives CDR1 LGHNA, CDR2 YNFKEQ. The CDR3 DNA reads as TGTGCCAGCAGCCAACCCCCCGGGACAACTGTTAACTATGGCTACACCTTC. Amino acid sequence: CASSQPPGTTVNYGYTF.

This clone was seen more than once but under ten times. This sample also contains other DNA sequences that code for the same CDR3. The chain carries TRBV29-1 and TRBJ1-2, with 7 bases lining up with TRBD1. This CDR3 is built from 18 residues. Germline V gene lookup returns CDR1 SQVTM and CDR2 ANQGSEA. With V trimmed by 0 bases and J by 7 bases, 20 bases remained unmatched. The CDR3 protein is CSVEDEWGGGRGGGGYTF. The DNA for the CDR3 is TGCAGCGTTGAAGATGAATGGGGGGGCGGCAGGGGGGGTGGTGGCTACACCTTC. The full variable domain, with the rest looked up from reference TRBV29-1 and TRBJ1-2, is SAVISQKPSRDICQRGTSLTIQCQVDSQVTMMFWYRQQPGQSLTLIATANQGSEATYESGFVIDKFPISRPNLTFSTLTVSNMSPEDSSIYLCSVEDEWGGGRGGGGYTFGSGTRLTVV.

This clone was seen once. The chain recombines TRBV4-1 with TRBJ2-3, with TRBD1 as a possible D gene (6 bases). The CDR3 totals 15 residues. Germline V gene lookup returns CDR1 MGHRA and CDR2 YSYEKL. The V end was cut by 3 bases, the J end by 2 bases, with 12 bases between. The CDR3 loop reads CASSQFRDNTDTQYF. The CDR3, as DNA: TGCGCCAGCAGCCAGTTCCGGGACAACACAGATACGCAGTATTTT.

The rearrangement joins TRBV27 to TRBJ2-7; D call uncertain. Germline loops: CDR1 MNHEY, CDR2 SMNVEV (reference sequence). The CDR3 contains 13 residues. V gave up 2 bases and J gave up 4 bases, with 9 bases separating them. The CDR3 DNA reads TGTGCCAGCAGTTTAGGGCGAGGATACGAGCAGTACTTC. It specifies CASSLGRGYEQYF.

This chain connects TRBV30 to TRBJ1-5; possible D gene TRBD1, 5 bases. Per the germline V gene, CDR1 is GTSNPN and CDR2 is SVGIG (reference sequence). Trimming cost V 2 bases and J 4 bases, with 12 bases left between them. CDR3 length: 14 residues. This CDR3 is CAWSLMGGNQPQHF. CDR3 DNA: TGTGCCTGGAGTCTTATGGGGGGAAATCAGCCCCAGCATTTT.

DNA of the CDR3: TGCGCCAGCAGCCACGGGAGTCCGGGACAGGCCAGAGATACGCAGTATTTT. Residues: CASSHGSPGQARDTQYF. The chain recombines TRBV5-1 with TRBJ2-3; the match to TRBD1 covers 8 bases. This CDR3 has 17 amino acids. Germline assignment: CDR1 SGHRS and CDR2 YFSETQ. J gave up 5 bases and V 4 bases, and 15 bases lay outside the gene matches. Supplemented by reference TRBV5-1 and TRBJ2-3, the full variable domain reads KAGVTQTPRYLIKTRGQQVTLSCSPISGHRSVSWYQQTPGQGLQFLFEYFSETQRNKGNFPGRFSGRQFSNSRSEMNVSTLELGDSALYLCASSHGSPGQARDTQYFGPGTRLTVL.

The V call is TRBV4-2, the J call TRBJ2-3, with 11 positions matching TRBD2. Trimming at V came to 0 bases and at J to 3 bases, leaving 11 bases not matched to a gene. The CDR3 spans 19 residues. CDR1 and CDR2 from the germline V gene are LGHNA and YNFKEQ. The CDR3 region is CASSQDISTSGVWTDTQYF. For the CDR3, the DNA is TGTGCCAGCAGCCAAGATATTTCGACTAGCGGGGTGTGGACAGATACGCAGTATTTT.

In its sample, this clone was seen a few times. The germline gene is not matched at one end of the junction; a read error may be the cause. This chain links TRBV7-7 with TRBJ2-3; no definite D call. The CDR3 spans 14 residues. The germline gives CDR1 SSHAT, CDR2 FNYEAQ (reference sequence). CDR3 bases: TGTGCTAGCAGCTTGCTTGGACGCACAGATACGCAGTATTTT. Its protein is CASSLLGRTDTQYF.

This clone was seen more than once but under ten times. Written as DNA, the CDR3 is TGTGCCAGCAGTTACCCGACAGGGGGGGATCAGCCCCAGCATTTT. As protein: CASSYPTGGDQPQHF. The V and J genes are TRBV6-5 and TRBJ1-5; 9 nucleotides agree with TRBD1. The germline CDR1 and CDR2 sequences are MNHEY and SVGAGI. Trimming removed 2 bases from V and 5 bases from J; junction bases left unmatched: 4. This CDR3 spans 15 amino acids.